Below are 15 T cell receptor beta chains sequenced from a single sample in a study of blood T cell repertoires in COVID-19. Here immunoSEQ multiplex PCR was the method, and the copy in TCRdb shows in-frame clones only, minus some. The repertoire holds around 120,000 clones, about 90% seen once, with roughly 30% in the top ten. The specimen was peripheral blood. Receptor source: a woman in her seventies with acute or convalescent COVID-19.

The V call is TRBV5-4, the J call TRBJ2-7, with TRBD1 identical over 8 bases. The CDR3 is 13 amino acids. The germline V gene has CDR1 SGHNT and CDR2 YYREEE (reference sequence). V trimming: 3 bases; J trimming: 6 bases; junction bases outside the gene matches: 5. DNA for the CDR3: TGTGCCAGCAGCTCGTTTCAGGGGGCCGAGCAGTACTTC. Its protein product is CASSSFQGAEQYF.

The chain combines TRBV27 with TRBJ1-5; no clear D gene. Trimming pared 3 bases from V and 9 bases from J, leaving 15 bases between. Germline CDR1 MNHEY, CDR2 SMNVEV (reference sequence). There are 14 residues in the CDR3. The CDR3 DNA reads TGTGCCAGCAGTTTCGGTGGCGGCGTCGGGCCCCAGCATTTT. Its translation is CASSFGGGVGPQHF.

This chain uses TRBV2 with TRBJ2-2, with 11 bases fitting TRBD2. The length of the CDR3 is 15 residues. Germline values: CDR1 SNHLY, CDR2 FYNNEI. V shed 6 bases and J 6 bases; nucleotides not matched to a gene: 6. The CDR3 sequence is CASSTPGLAAGELFF. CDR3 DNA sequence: TGTGCCAGCAGCACTCCGGGACTAGCGGCCGGGGAGCTGTTTTTT.

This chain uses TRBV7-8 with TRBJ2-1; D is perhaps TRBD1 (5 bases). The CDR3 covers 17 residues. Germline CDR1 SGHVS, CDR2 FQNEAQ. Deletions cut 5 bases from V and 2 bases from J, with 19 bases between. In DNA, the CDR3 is TGTGCCAGCAGCCCCTCCAGGGTAGGACCTACCTACAATGAGCAGTTCTTC. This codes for CASSPSRVGPTYNEQFF.

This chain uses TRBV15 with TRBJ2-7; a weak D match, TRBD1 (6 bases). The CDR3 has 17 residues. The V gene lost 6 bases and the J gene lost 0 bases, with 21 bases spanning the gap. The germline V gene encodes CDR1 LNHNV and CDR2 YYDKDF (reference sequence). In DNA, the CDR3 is TGTGCCACCAGTCAGGGGTGGACAGTGGCACCCTCCTACGAGCAGTACTTC. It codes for CATSQGWTVAPSYEQYF.

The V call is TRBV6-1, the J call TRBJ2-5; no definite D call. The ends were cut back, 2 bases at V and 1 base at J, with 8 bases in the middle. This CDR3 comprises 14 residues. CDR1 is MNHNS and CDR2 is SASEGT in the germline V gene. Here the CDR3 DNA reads TGTGCCAGCAGTGAACCCTACCCCCAAGAGACCCAGTACTTC. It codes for CASSEPYPQETQYF.

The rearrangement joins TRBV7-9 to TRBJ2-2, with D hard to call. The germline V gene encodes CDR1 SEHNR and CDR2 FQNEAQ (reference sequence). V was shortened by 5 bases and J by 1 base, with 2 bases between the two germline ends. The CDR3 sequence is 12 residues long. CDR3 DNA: TGTGCCAGCAGCCTGAACACCGGGGAGCTGTTTTTT. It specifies CASSLNTGELFF.

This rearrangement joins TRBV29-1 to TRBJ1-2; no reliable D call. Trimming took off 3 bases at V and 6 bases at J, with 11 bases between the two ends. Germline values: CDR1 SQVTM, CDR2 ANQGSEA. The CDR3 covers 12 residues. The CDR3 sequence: CSVERTFDGYTF. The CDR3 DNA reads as TGCAGCGTTGAGCGGACTTTTGATGGCTACACCTTC.

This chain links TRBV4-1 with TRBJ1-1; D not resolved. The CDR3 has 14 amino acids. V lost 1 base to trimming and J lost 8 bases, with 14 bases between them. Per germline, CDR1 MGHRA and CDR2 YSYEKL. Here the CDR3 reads CASSQAAGGLEAFF. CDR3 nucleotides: TGCGCCAGCAGCCAAGCCGCGGGCGGGCTGGAAGCTTTCTTT.

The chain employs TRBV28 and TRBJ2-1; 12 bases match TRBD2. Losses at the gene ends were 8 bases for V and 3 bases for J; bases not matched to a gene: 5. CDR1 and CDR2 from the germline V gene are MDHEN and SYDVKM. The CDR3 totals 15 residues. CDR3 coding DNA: TGTGCCAGCTGGCAACTAGCGGGGGGCTACAATGAGCAGTTCTTC. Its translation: CASWQLAGGYNEQFF.

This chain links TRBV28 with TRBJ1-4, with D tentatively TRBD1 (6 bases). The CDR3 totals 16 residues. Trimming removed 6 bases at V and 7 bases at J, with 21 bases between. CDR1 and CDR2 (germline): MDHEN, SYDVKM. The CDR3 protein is CASRGGALRAGEKLFF. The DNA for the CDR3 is TGTGCCAGCAGAGGGGGGGCCCTGAGGGCTGGTGAAAAACTGTTTTTT.

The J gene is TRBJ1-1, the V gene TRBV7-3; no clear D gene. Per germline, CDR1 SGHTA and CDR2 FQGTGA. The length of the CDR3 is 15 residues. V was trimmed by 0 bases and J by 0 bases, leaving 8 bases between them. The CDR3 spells CASSLTGLLNTEAFF. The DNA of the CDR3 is TGTGCCAGCAGCTTAACAGGACTGTTGAACACTGAAGCTTTCTTT.

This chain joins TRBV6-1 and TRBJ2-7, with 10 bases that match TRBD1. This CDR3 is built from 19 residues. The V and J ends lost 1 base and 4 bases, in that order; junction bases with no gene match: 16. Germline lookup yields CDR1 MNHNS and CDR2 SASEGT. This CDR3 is CASSEVNFPGQGTLYEQYF. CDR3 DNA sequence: TGTGCCAGCAGTGAAGTTAATTTCCCGGGACAGGGGACTTTATACGAGCAGTACTTC.

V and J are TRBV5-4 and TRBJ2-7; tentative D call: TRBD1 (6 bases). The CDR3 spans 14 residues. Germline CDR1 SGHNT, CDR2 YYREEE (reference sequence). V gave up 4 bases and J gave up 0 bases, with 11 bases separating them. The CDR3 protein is CASSPDSLSYEQYF. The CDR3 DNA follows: TGTGCCAGCAGCCCGGACAGCCTCTCCTACGAGCAGTACTTC. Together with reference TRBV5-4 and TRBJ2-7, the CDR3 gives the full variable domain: ETGVTQSPTHLIKTRGQQVTLRCSSQSGHNTVSWYQQALGQGPQFIFQYYREEENGRGNFPPRFSGLQFPNYSSELNVNALELDDSALYLCASSPDSLSYEQYFGPGTRLTVT.

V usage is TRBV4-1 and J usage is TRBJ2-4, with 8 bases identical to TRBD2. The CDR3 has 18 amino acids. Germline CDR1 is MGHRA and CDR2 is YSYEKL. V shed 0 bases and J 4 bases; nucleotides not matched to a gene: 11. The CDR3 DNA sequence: TGCGCCAGCAGCCAAGAAGTGGCGGCGGGGGGCATTAAAAACATTCAGTACTTC. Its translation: CASSQEVAAGGIKNIQYF.